This TCR beta chain derives from a study of T cell responses to AZD1222 COVID-19 vaccine. Study-wide results and limits: Clonal diversity may have been underestimated in mostly white British donors.

TCRdb keeps only in-frame clones here, not all; method: immunoSEQ multiplex PCR. The table lists fewer than 120,000 clones, about 90% of them singletons. Of note for this clone: Its antigen is unknown.

V lost 4 bases and J lost 5, with 11 bases in between. The CDR3 loop spans 13 amino acids. The germline CDR1 and CDR2 sequences are KGHSH and LQKENI. The source material was peripheral blood, sampled 28 days after the second AZD1222 dose. This sequence joins TRBV18 and TRBJ1-1; the D gene is possibly TRBD1 (5 bases). The receptor was derived from an adult who received the AZD1222 COVID-19 vaccine. CDR3 bases: TGTGCCAGCTCACTTACAGGTGGGACTGAAGCTTTCTTT. Translation: CASSLTGGTEAFF.